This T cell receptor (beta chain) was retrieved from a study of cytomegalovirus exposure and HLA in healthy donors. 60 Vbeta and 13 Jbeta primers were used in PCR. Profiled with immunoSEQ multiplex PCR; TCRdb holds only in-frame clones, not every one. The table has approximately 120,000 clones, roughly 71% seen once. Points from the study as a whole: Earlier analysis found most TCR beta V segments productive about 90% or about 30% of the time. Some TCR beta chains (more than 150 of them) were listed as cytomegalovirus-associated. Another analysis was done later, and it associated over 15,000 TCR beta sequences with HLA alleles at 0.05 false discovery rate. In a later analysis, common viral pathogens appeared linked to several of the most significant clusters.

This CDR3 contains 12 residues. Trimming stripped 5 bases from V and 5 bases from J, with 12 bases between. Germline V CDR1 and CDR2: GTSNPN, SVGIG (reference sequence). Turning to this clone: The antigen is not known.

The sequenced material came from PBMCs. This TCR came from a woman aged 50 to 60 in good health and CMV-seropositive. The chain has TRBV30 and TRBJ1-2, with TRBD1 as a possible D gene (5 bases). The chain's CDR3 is CAWPPGDYGYTF. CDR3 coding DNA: TGTGCCTGGCCCCCGGGGGATTATGGCTACACCTTC.